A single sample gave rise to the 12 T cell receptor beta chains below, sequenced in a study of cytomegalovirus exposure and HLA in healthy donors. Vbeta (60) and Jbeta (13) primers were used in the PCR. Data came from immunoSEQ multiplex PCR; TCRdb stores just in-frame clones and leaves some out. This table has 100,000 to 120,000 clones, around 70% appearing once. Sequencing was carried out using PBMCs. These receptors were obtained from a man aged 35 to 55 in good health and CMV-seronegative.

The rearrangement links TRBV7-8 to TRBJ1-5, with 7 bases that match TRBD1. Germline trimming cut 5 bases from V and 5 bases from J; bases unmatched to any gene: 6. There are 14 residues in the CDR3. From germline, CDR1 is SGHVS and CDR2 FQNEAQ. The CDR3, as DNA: TGTGCCAGCAGCCGAGACAGGGTTGATCAGCCCCAGCATTTT. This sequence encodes CASSRDRVDQPQHF.

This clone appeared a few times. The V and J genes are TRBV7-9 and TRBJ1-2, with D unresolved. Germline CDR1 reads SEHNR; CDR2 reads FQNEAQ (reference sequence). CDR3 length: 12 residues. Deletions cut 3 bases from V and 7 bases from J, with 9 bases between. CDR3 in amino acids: CASSFGSGGYTF. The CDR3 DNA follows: TGTGCCAGCAGCTTCGGGTCCGGTGGCTACACCTTC.

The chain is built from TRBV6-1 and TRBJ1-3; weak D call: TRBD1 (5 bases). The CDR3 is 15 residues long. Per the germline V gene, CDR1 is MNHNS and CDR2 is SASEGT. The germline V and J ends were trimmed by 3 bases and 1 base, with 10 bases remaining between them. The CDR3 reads CASSDPGGSGNTIYF. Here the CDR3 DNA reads TGTGCCAGCAGTGACCCGGGGGGATCTGGAAACACCATATATTTT.

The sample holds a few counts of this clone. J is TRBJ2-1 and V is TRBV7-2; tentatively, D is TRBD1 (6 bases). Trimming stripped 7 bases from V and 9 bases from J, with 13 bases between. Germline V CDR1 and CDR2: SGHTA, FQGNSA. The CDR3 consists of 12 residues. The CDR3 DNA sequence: TGTGCCAGCACCCTCGCCAGGGGTGAGCAGTTCTTC. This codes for CASTLARGEQFF.

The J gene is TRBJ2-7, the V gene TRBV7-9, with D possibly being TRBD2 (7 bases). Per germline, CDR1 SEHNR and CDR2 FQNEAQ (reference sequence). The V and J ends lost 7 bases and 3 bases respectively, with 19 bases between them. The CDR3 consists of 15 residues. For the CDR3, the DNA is TGTGCCAGCATTAAGGGGGGGACCGCCCGCTACGAGCAGTACTTC. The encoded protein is CASIKGGTARYEQYF.

The CDR3 region has the DNA TGTGCCAGCAGTTTAATCGGCTACGAGCAGTACTTC. It specifies CASSLIGYEQYF. This chain joins TRBV28 and TRBJ2-7, with no clear D. V was trimmed by 2 bases and J by 3 bases, leaving 5 bases between them. The germline V gene encodes CDR1 MDHEN and CDR2 SYDVKM. The CDR3 is 12 residues long. The full variable domain, in which reference TRBV28 and TRBJ2-7 provide the parts outside the CDR3, is DVKVTQSSRYLVKRTGEKVFLECVQDMDHENMFWYRQDPGLGLRLIYFSYDVKMKEKGDIPEGYSVSREKKERFSLILESASTNQTSMYLCASSLIGYEQYFGPGTRLTVT.

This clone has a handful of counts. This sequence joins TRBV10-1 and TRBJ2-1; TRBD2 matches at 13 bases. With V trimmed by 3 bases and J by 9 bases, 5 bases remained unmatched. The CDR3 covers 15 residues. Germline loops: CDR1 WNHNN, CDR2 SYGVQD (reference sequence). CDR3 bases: TGCGCCAGCAGTGAACAGGGACTAGCGGGACCTGAGCAGTTCTTC. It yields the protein CASSEQGLAGPEQFF.

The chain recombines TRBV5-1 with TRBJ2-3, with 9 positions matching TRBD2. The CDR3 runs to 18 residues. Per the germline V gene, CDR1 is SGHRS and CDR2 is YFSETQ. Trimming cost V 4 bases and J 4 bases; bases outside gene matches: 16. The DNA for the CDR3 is TGCGCCAGCAGCGCCCCCGGGGCTAGCGGGATCATCGCAGATACGCAGTATTTT. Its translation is CASSAPGASGIIADTQYF. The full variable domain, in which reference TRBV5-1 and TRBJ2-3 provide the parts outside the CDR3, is KAGVTQTPRYLIKTRGQQVTLSCSPISGHRSVSWYQQTPGQGLQFLFEYFSETQRNKGNFPGRFSGRQFSNSRSEMNVSTLELGDSALYLCASSAPGASGIIADTQYFGPGTRLTVL.

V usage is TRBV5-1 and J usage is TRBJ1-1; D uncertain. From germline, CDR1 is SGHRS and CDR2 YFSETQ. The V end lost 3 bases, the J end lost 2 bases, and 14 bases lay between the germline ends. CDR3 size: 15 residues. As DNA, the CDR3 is TGCGCCAGCAGCTCAGCTCGGGGAGCCAACACTGAAGCTTTCTTT. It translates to CASSSARGANTEAFF.

The CDR3 nucleotides are TGTGCCAGCAGCAGTAGCGGAGAGACCCAGTACTTC. Residues: CASSSSGETQYF. This chain joins TRBV7-9 and TRBJ2-5, with a possible D match to TRBD2 (6 bases). In germline, CDR1 is SEHNR, CDR2 FQNEAQ (reference sequence). The CDR3 totals 12 residues. Trimming removed 5 bases from V and 4 bases from J, with 8 bases in between.

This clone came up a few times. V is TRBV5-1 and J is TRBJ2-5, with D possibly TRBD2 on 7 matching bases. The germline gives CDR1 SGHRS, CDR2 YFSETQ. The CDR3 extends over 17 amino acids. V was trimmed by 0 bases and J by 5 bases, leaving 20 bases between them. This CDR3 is CASSLVLGGGHRETQYF. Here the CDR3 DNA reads TGCGCCAGCAGCTTGGTTTTGGGCGGGGGCCACAGGGAGACCCAGTACTTC.

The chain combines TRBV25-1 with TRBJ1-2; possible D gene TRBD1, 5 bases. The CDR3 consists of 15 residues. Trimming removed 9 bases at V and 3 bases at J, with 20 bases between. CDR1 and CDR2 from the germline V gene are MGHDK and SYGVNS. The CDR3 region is CASSGPRDLHYGYTF. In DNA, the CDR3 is TGTGCCAGTTCGGGCCCCAGGGATCTTCACTATGGCTACACCTTC.